This TCR beta chain was sequenced for a study of cytomegalovirus exposure and HLA in healthy donors. The table lists this clone with a count of one. The antigen remains unidentified. Notes on the study in general: A classifier reportedly called cytomegalovirus status with high sensitivity and specificity.

PCR primers comprised 60 Vbeta and 13 Jbeta primers. Only in-frame clones appear in the TCRdb table, and some are missing; sequencing was by immunoSEQ multiplex PCR. The data hold more than 95,000 clones, with around 80% observed a single time. The sequencing input was PBMCs. The TCR comes from a woman under 30 in good health and CMV-seropositive.

The CDR3 sequence is CATSRAGGPYEQYF. In DNA form, the CDR3 reads TGTGCCACCAGCAGAGCGGGGGGGCCCTACGAGCAGTACTTC. This sequence joins TRBV15 and TRBJ2-7; 8 bases line up with TRBD2. Germline trimming cut 1 base from V and 2 bases from J; bases unmatched to any gene: 1. CDR1 and CDR2 from the germline V gene are LNHNV and YYDKDF (reference sequence). The CDR3 totals 14 residues.